These 3 T cell receptor beta chains originate from one sample sequenced in a study of blood T cells in healthy people across ages. Using a J-beta primer mix together with a sample-barcoded 5' primer, a second PCR was run for about 6 to 11 cycles. MiXCR, run by TCRdb on the 5' RACE reads, gives a single entry per CDR3 protein. The data contain some 920,000 distinct CDR3 sequences, roughly 51% of them singletons. Specimen: blood. These receptors were taken from a woman in her sixties or seventies in good health.

The DNA for the CDR3 is TGTGCCAGCAGTTCTATATTAGCAGGACCAGCAAACAATGAGCAGTTCTTC. This sequence encodes CASSSILAGPANNEQFF. J is TRBJ2-1 and V is TRBV6-5; the D is unclear. There are 17 residues in the CDR3. The ends were cut back, 4 bases at V and 5 bases at J, with 21 bases in the middle. The germline CDR1 and CDR2 sequences are MNHEY and SVGAGI.

The gene calls are TRBV20-1 and TRBJ2-7; TRBD2 agrees at 13 bases. CDR3 size: 15 residues. Losses at the gene ends were 4 bases for V and 1 base for J; bases not matched to a gene: 4. Germline lookup yields CDR1 DFQATT and CDR2 SNEGSKA (reference sequence). CDR3 DNA sequence: TGCAGTGCTACCGGGACTAGCGGGATGTCCTACGAGCAGTACTTC. Its translation is CSATGTSGMSYEQYF.

The genes are TRBV4-2 and TRBJ2-7, with 10 nucleotides matching TRBD2. This CDR3 has 15 residues. The V segment lost 4 bases and the J segment 12 bases; nucleotides outside the gene matches: 15. Germline V gives CDR1 LGHNA, CDR2 YNFKEQ. The CDR3 spells CASSPGTSGTPGWYF. CDR3 nucleotides: TGTGCCAGCAGCCCTGGAACTAGCGGGACCCCGGGGTGGTACTTC.